This entry lists 15 T cell receptor beta chains sequenced from one sample in a study of T cell responses to AZD1222 COVID-19 vaccine. The assay was immunoSEQ multiplex PCR, and TCRdb's table has in-frame clones only and misses some. The table shows approximately 200,000 clones, with 90% to 95% occurring only once. The sample was peripheral blood, taken on day 0 of AZD1222 vaccination. The receptors come from an adult in good health.

The CDR3 nucleotides read TGTGCCAGCTCACCACCCCCGGGACTAGCGGTGCATGAGCAGTTCTTC. This encodes CASSPPPGLAVHEQFF. This sequence joins TRBV18 and TRBJ2-1; 11 bases fit TRBD2. The CDR3 has 16 residues. The germline V gene encodes CDR1 KGHSH and CDR2 LQKENI. V dropped 0 bases and J dropped 8; count of bases not matched to a gene: 6.

This clone was found once. V and J are TRBV4-2 and TRBJ2-7; the D gene could be TRBD1 or TRBD2 (5 bases each). Deletions cut 1 base from V and 3 bases from J, with 19 bases between. Germline CDR1 reads LGHNA; CDR2 reads YNFKEQ. The CDR3 is made up of 17 amino acids. The CDR3 sequence is CASSQVFKGEGRYEQYF. DNA for the CDR3: TGTGCCAGCAGCCAAGTGTTTAAGGGTGAGGGGCGCTACGAGCAGTACTTC.

This chain uses TRBV20-1 with TRBJ2-7; TRBD2 agrees at 8 bases. Germline assignment: CDR1 DFQATT and CDR2 SNEGSKA (reference sequence). The CDR3 consists of 13 residues. V was pared by 3 bases and J by 4 bases, with 5 bases of the junction left unmatched. The CDR3 region is CSASYLAGYEQYF. CDR3 bases: TGCAGTGCTAGTTACCTAGCGGGTTACGAGCAGTACTTC.

This chain connects TRBV28 to TRBJ1-3, with 7 bases aligning to TRBD1. Losses at the gene ends were 3 bases for V and 0 bases for J; bases not matched to a gene: 5. Germline CDR1 reads MDHEN; CDR2 reads SYDVKM. This CDR3 has 16 residues. The CDR3 nucleotides read TGTGCCAGCAGTTTGAGGGGGCCTTACTCTGGAAACACCATATATTTT. It encodes CASSLRGPYSGNTIYF.

This chain links TRBV10-3 with TRBJ1-1; 7 nucleotides align to TRBD1. Germline lookup yields CDR1 ENHRY and CDR2 SYGVKD. After removal of 6 bases from V and 5 bases from J, the junction contained 9 bases not matched to a gene. The CDR3 is made up of 14 amino acids. CDR3 nucleotide sequence: TGTGCCATCAGGGGAGCAGGGGGGGGAACTGAAGCTTTCTTT. Translated, it gives CAIRGAGGGTEAFF.

The V call is TRBV10-3, the J call TRBJ2-2; perhaps TRBD2 as D (6 bases). With 6 bases removed from V and 6 bases from J, the gap between germline ends came to 14 bases. The CDR3 is 14 amino acids. CDR1 and CDR2 from the germline V gene are ENHRY and SYGVKD. The CDR3 protein is CAIRTRGEAGELFF. The CDR3 nucleotides are TGTGCCATCAGGACGAGAGGGGAGGCCGGGGAGCTGTTTTTT.

This clone was counted a single time. V and J are TRBV19 and TRBJ2-3, with 8 bases that match TRBD2. The V gene end was trimmed by 6 bases and the J gene end by 4 bases; junction bases not matched to a gene: 12. Germline CDR1 LNHDA, CDR2 SQIVND (reference sequence). There are 16 residues in the CDR3. CDR3 sequence reads: CASSPLSSGNSDTQYF. CDR3 in DNA: TGTGCCAGTAGCCCGTTGAGTAGCGGGAACTCAGATACGCAGTATTTT.

The CDR3 DNA sequence: TGTGCCAGCAGCGTATTTACCGGGGGATACAATGAGCAGTTCTTC. This gives the protein CASSVFTGGYNEQFF. V and J are TRBV9 and TRBJ2-1, with D possibly matching TRBD2 (6 bases). Germline V gene lookup returns CDR1 SGDLS and CDR2 YYNGEE. Trimming removed 1 base from V and 4 bases from J, with 12 bases in between. The CDR3 has 15 residues.

This rearrangement joins TRBV28 to TRBJ2-7, with D perhaps matching TRBD2 (5 bases). CDR1 is MDHEN and CDR2 is SYDVKM in the germline V gene. V lost 8 bases, J lost 5 bases, and 22 bases lay in between. The CDR3 contains 15 residues. For the CDR3, the DNA is TGTGCCAGCCTAATTAACGGAGGAATCGGCCACGAGCAGTACTTC. Translation gives CASLINGGIGHEQYF. Drawing the rest from reference TRBV28 and TRBJ2-7, the complete variable domain is DVKVTQSSRYLVKRTGEKVFLECVQDMDHENMFWYRQDPGLGLRLIYFSYDVKMKEKGDIPEGYSVSREKKERFSLILESASTNQTSMYLCASLINGGIGHEQYFGPGTRLTVT.

V gene TRBV6-5 combines with J gene TRBJ2-3; 8 positions agree with TRBD2. Trimming took 7 bases from V and 2 from J; bases not matched to a gene: 8. The CDR3 length is 15 residues. Germline V CDR1 and CDR2: MNHEY, SVGAGI. The CDR3 loop reads CASKGLDVATDTQYF. In DNA form, the CDR3 reads TGTGCCAGCAAGGGACTAGACGTGGCCACAGATACGCAGTATTTT.

This chain connects TRBV28 to TRBJ2-1, with D perhaps TRBD1 (5 bases). V was cut by 5 bases and J by 9 bases, with 17 bases left in between. This CDR3 has 14 amino acids. Germline CDR1 MDHEN, CDR2 SYDVKM. The CDR3 here is CASSNFTVGLEQFF. The CDR3, as DNA: TGTGCCAGCAGTAATTTTACAGTGGGGCTTGAGCAGTTCTTC.

This clone has just a few counts. This sequence joins TRBV6-1 and TRBJ2-7, with D uncertain. The CDR3 runs 13 residues. V dropped 2 bases and J dropped 2 bases, with 7 bases sitting between them. From germline, CDR1 is MNHNS and CDR2 SASEGT. This CDR3 is CASSEQATYEQYF. The DNA for the CDR3 is TGTGCCAGCAGTGAACAGGCGACCTACGAGCAGTACTTC.

This rearrangement joins TRBV15 to TRBJ1-2, with unresolved D. Trimming took off 1 base at V and 8 bases at J, with 11 bases between the two ends. Germline V gene sequence: CDR1 LNHNV, CDR2 YYDKDF (reference sequence). This CDR3 is built from 13 residues. The CDR3 sequence is CATSRGAGEGYTF. The CDR3 nucleotides read TGTGCCACCAGCAGAGGCGCCGGGGAGGGCTACACCTTC. Filled out from reference TRBV15 and TRBJ1-2, the complete variable domain reads DAMVIQNPRYQVTQFGKPVTLSCSQTLNHNVMYWYQQKSSQAPKLLFHYYDKDFNNEADTPDNFQSRRPNTSFCFLDIRSPGLGDTAMYLCATSRGAGEGYTFGSGTRLTVV.

The chain couples TRBV6-1 to TRBJ2-1; 7 positions agree with TRBD1. V trimming: 1 base; J trimming: 10 bases; junction bases outside the gene matches: 4. CDR1 MNHNS and CDR2 SASEGT come from the germline V gene. This CDR3 comprises 13 residues. The CDR3 nucleotides are TGTGCCAGCAGTGAAGACACGGACAGGGAGCAGTTCTTC. Translation gives CASSEDTDREQFF.

V usage is TRBV9 and J usage is TRBJ2-3; D gene unclear. The germline V gene has CDR1 SGDLS and CDR2 YYNGEE. The CDR3 totals 12 residues. V was shortened by 1 base and J by 2 bases, with 2 bases between the two germline ends. The CDR3 DNA reads as TGTGCCAGCAGCGTATTCACAGATACGCAGTATTTT. It yields the protein CASSVFTDTQYF.